This T cell receptor (beta chain) is drawn from a study of blood T cell repertoires in COVID-19. Study-wide context: The analysed material was cDNA or gDNA that came from T cells, B-cell-depleted T cells, or PBMCs.

Original analysis: Reference gene primer amplification yielded estimated nucleated cell counts. Only in-frame clones appear in the TCRdb table, and some are missing; sequencing was by immunoSEQ multiplex PCR. That table gives V, J and clone size, and the DNA gave D and trimming. The data contain approximately 290,000 clones, 85% to 90% of them seen just once; the ten biggest clones take up around 0.8%. Sequences were obtained from peripheral blood. The receptor comes from a man aged 25 to 45 with acute or convalescent COVID-19.

CDR3 loop: CSASGGWRGQETQYF. Here the CDR3 DNA reads TGCAGTGCTAGTGGGGGCTGGCGGGGGCAAGAGACCCAGTACTTC. The chain couples TRBV20-1 to TRBJ2-5; a weak D match, TRBD2 (7 bases). Germline V gives CDR1 DFQATT, CDR2 SNEGSKA (reference sequence). This CDR3 spans 15 amino acids. V lost 3 bases and J lost 2, with 16 bases in between.